The sequence of this T cell receptor beta chain was determined in a study of control samples from healthy donors and cancer patients. Sequencing used immunoSEQ multiplex PCR; TCRdb keeps in-frame clones, though not all of them. The sample shows approximately 150,000 clones, roughly nine tenths of them seen only once. CDR3 length: 12 amino acids. Trimming stripped 9 bases from V and 5 bases from J, with 13 bases between. Germline V lookup: CDR1 LNHDA, CDR2 SQIVND (reference sequence). The genes are TRBV19 and TRBJ2-5; D might be TRBD1 (6 bases). Sequenced material: blood. The TCR was taken from a man aged 18 to 29 in good health. The CDR3 DNA reads as TGTGCCAGCTCAGGGGACCGGGAGACCCAGTACTTC. Its translation is CASSGDRETQYF.